This T cell receptor beta chain was identified in a study of memory CD4+ T cells and cytomegalovirus serostatus. Produced via immunoSEQ multiplex PCR; TCRdb's table is partial and in-frame only. Of around 45,000 clones in the sample, roughly 80% are singletons; the top ten hold roughly 0.6%. Per germline, CDR1 SGHRS and CDR2 YFSETQ. The CDR3 spans 13 residues. V lost 0 bases and J 14 bases, leaving 12 bases between the germline ends. The sort gate was single viable CD3+CD4+CD8-CD45RO+ cells for memory CD4+ T cells. The J gene is TRBJ1-6, the V gene TRBV5-1; D not certain. The source of this sequence is an adult in good health and CMV-seronegative. Sequencing was done on a sample of memory CD4+ T cells from blood. In DNA, the CDR3 is TGCGCCAGCAGCTTGGAACGGGATAAAGCCCTCCACTTT. It yields the protein CASSLERDKALHF. The full variable domain, with the rest looked up from reference TRBV5-1 and TRBJ1-6, is KAGVTQTPRYLIKTRGQQVTLSCSPISGHRSVSWYQQTPGQGLQFLFEYFSETQRNKGNFPGRFSGRQFSNSRSEMNVSTLELGDSALYLCASSLERDKALHFGNGTRLTVT.